What follows are 21 T cell receptor beta chains derived from one specimen sequenced in a study of cytomegalovirus exposure and HLA in healthy donors. The PCR used 60 Vbeta and 13 Jbeta primers. Here immunoSEQ multiplex PCR was the method, and the copy in TCRdb shows in-frame clones only, minus some. This sample yields 130,000 to 150,000 clones, of which around 67% are seen a single time; 1.5% to 2% belongs to the top ten. The sequencing input was PBMCs. These receptors came from a young woman in good health and CMV-seronegative.

J is TRBJ2-7 and V is TRBV18; a weak D match, TRBD2 (6 bases). V lost 3 bases to trimming and J lost 2 bases, with 14 bases between them. This CDR3 contains 15 residues. Germline V gene data show CDR1 as KGHSH and CDR2 as LQKENI. The CDR3 protein is CASSPPGSGTYEQYF. CDR3 in DNA: TGTGCCAGCTCACCTCCGGGTAGCGGCACCTACGAGCAGTACTTC.

A few counts support this clone. The same CDR3 can be traced to other DNA sequences in this sample. The CDR3 region is CASSLGQGETQYF. CDR3 DNA sequence: TGCGCCAGCAGCTTGGGACAGGGAGAGACCCAGTACTTC. The gene calls are TRBV5-1 and TRBJ2-5, with 7 positions matching TRBD1. Germline V gene lookup returns CDR1 SGHRS and CDR2 YFSETQ. The CDR3 contains 13 residues. Trimming at V came to 0 bases and at J to 4 bases, leaving 0 bases not matched to a gene.

The chain couples TRBV5-6 to TRBJ2-7; D uncertain. The CDR3 loop spans 15 amino acids. V was cut by 0 bases and J by 0 bases, with 10 bases left in between. Germline V gene lookup returns CDR1 SGHDT and CDR2 YYEEEE. The DNA for the CDR3 is TGTGCCAGCAGCTTGGTTGGAGCAGTCTCCTACGAGCAGTACTTC. Translation: CASSLVGAVSYEQYF.

This chain uses TRBV19 with TRBJ1-1, with 8 bases matching TRBD1. The germline V gene encodes CDR1 LNHDA and CDR2 SQIVND (reference sequence). This CDR3 contains 13 residues. Unmatched junction bases numbered 3, after V lost 4 bases and J lost 5 bases. The chain's CDR3 is CASSTGGRTEAFF. CDR3 sequence (DNA): TGTGCCAGTAGTACAGGGGGCAGGACTGAAGCTTTCTTT.

This rearrangement joins TRBV5-1 to TRBJ1-2; TRBD1 might be the D (6 bases). CDR1 is SGHRS, CDR2 YFSETQ, per germline. V shed 0 bases and J shed 2 bases, with 14 bases lying between them. The CDR3 totals 16 residues. CDR3 sequence: CASSLEVGAVNYGYTF. CDR3 DNA sequence: TGCGCCAGCAGCTTGGAAGTGGGGGCAGTCAACTATGGCTACACCTTC.

This chain connects TRBV9 to TRBJ1-2, with a possible D match to TRBD1 (6 bases). Germline-derived CDR1 and CDR2 are SGDLS and YYNGEE. The V and J ends lost 0 bases and 4 bases respectively, with 10 bases between them. This CDR3 has 14 residues. CDR3 amino acids: CASSVVPGAYGYTF. The CDR3 nucleotides read TGTGCCAGCAGCGTAGTCCCAGGGGCCTATGGCTACACCTTC.

The CDR3 DNA reads TGCGCCAGCAGCCAAGATAGACAGGGATACATTCAGTACTTC. Translating gives CASSQDRQGYIQYF. V is TRBV4-3 and J is TRBJ2-4, with 7 nucleotides matching TRBD1. Losses at the gene ends were 0 bases for V and 8 bases for J; bases not matched to a gene: 4. The CDR3 contains 14 residues. Germline CDR1 reads LGHNA; CDR2 reads YSLEER.

In its sample, this clone was seen once. V gene TRBV9 combines with J gene TRBJ1-2, with D maybe TRBD1 (6 bases). Germline CDR1 and CDR2: SGDLS and YYNGEE. This CDR3 contains 12 residues. Trimming pared 6 bases from V and 2 bases from J, leaving 8 bases between. In DNA, the CDR3 is TGTGCCAGCACGAGGGGGAACTATGGCTACACCTTC. Its translation is CASTRGNYGYTF.

The chain links TRBV28 to TRBJ2-4, with 10 bases fitting TRBD2. Germline trimming cut 7 bases from V and 9 bases from J; bases unmatched to any gene: 9. Germline V gives CDR1 MDHEN, CDR2 SYDVKM. This CDR3 region has 14 residues. The CDR3 reads CASNGGGLATIQYF. The CDR3 nucleotides read TGTGCCAGCAATGGAGGGGGACTAGCGACCATTCAGTACTTC.

This chain uses TRBV4-3 with TRBJ2-1; possibly TRBD2 for D (7 bases). Per germline, CDR1 LGHNA and CDR2 YSLEER. V was cut by 0 bases and J by 4 bases, with 10 bases left in between. The CDR3 loop spans 15 amino acids. CDR3 in DNA: TGCGCCAGCAGCCAAGAAGGGGGGGGGTACAATGAGCAGTTCTTC. This gives the protein CASSQEGGGYNEQFF.

This chain joins TRBV6-6 and TRBJ1-1; the match to TRBD1 covers 11 bases. CDR3 length equals 15 residues. After removal of 4 bases from V and 6 bases from J, the junction contained 7 bases not matched to a gene. Germline V lookup: CDR1 MNHNY, CDR2 SVGAGI (reference sequence). CDR3 DNA: TGTGCCAGCAGTTCGAGGGACAGGGGGTTTGCTGAAGCTTTCTTT. Amino acids: CASSSRDRGFAEAFF.

V usage is TRBV19 and J usage is TRBJ1-2, with 11 bases matching TRBD1. CDR1 and CDR2 (germline): LNHDA, SQIVND (reference sequence). Trimming removed 1 base from V and 4 bases from J; junction bases left unmatched: 2. The length of the CDR3 is 15 residues. In nucleotides, the CDR3 is TGTGCCAGTAGTATAGCGGGACAGGGGGGCTATGGCTACACCTTC. Its translation is CASSIAGQGGYGYTF.

This rearrangement joins TRBV7-3 to TRBJ2-3; perhaps TRBD1 as D (6 bases). Trimming stripped 2 bases from V and 3 bases from J, with 15 bases between. This CDR3 comprises 16 residues. Germline values: CDR1 SGHTA, CDR2 FQGTGA. CDR3 sequence: CASSLGGGYYTDTQYF. In DNA, the CDR3 is TGTGCCAGCAGCTTAGGTGGGGGCTACTATACAGATACGCAGTATTTT. The whole variable domain, remainder taken from reference TRBV7-3 and TRBJ2-3, is GAGVSQTPSNKVTEKGKYVELRCDPISGHTALYWYRQSLGQGPEFLIYFQGTGAADDSGLPNDRFFAVRPEGSVSTLKIQRTERGDSAVYLCASSLGGGYYTDTQYFGPGTRLTVL.

The chain links TRBV7-2 to TRBJ2-3; a weak D match, TRBD2 (6 bases). The V end lost 4 bases, the J end lost 0 bases, and 8 bases lay between the germline ends. The CDR3 loop spans 14 amino acids. Germline CDR1 is SGHTA and CDR2 is FQGNSA. The CDR3 spells CASSSGTSTDTQYF. The CDR3 DNA reads TGTGCCAGCAGCTCCGGGACTAGCACAGATACGCAGTATTTT.

This chain joins TRBV7-9 and TRBJ2-3; 8 nucleotides agree with TRBD2. The CDR3 totals 16 residues. The trim removed 5 bases at V and 3 bases at J, leaving 10 bases unmatched. CDR1 and CDR2 (germline): SEHNR, FQNEAQ (reference sequence). As DNA, the CDR3 is TGTGCCAGCAGCCAGTCGGGAGGGCCCCGTACAGATACGCAGTATTTT. It specifies CASSQSGGPRTDTQYF.

The chain has TRBV25-1 and TRBJ2-5, with 12 positions matching TRBD2. The CDR3 totals 15 residues. Germline V gene lookup returns CDR1 MGHDK and CDR2 SYGVNS. J was trimmed by 5 bases and V by 6 bases; bases with no gene match: 7. The CDR3 DNA follows: TGTGCCAGCAGAACTAGCGGGAGGTATATGGAGACCCAGTACTTC. Its protein product is CASRTSGRYMETQYF.

V and J are TRBV4-3 and TRBJ2-7, with D unresolved. The germline V gene has CDR1 LGHNA and CDR2 YSLEER. V lost 4 bases to trimming and J lost 5 bases, with 15 bases between them. This CDR3 is built from 14 residues. This CDR3 reads CASSPSKRAHEQYF. CDR3 nucleotide sequence: TGCGCCAGCAGCCCCTCCAAGAGAGCCCACGAGCAGTACTTC.

This clone has a single count. The chain employs TRBV11-2 and TRBJ2-2; 11 positions agree with TRBD1. The CDR3 consists of 18 residues. Germline V gene sequence: CDR1 SGHAT, CDR2 FQNNGV. V shed 1 base and J 5 bases; nucleotides not matched to a gene: 9. The DNA for the CDR3 is TGTGCCAGCAGCTTAGGTTGGACAGGGGGCGAAGAGACCGGGGAGCTGTTTTTT. Protein sequence: CASSLGWTGGEETGELFF.

This chain uses TRBV5-1 with TRBJ2-3, with 10 bases identical to TRBD2. Trimming at V came to 4 bases and at J to 4 bases, leaving 18 bases not matched to a gene. The CDR3 covers 19 residues. Germline V gene lookup returns CDR1 SGHRS and CDR2 YFSETQ. The CDR3 region is CASSDFRPRSGRTADTQYF. CDR3 DNA: TGCGCCAGCAGCGACTTTCGTCCCCGTAGCGGGAGGACCGCAGATACGCAGTATTTT.

The rearrangement uses TRBV5-1 and TRBJ2-3, with 13 bases identical to TRBD2. V lost 6 bases, J lost 4 bases, and 8 bases stayed unmatched. The CDR3 is 16 residues long. CDR1 is SGHRS, CDR2 YFSETQ, per germline. The CDR3 loop is CASTEVGLAGSDTQYF. The CDR3 DNA reads TGCGCCAGCACCGAAGTGGGACTAGCGGGGTCAGATACGCAGTATTTT.

This chain connects TRBV29-1 to TRBJ2-5; 8 nucleotides line up with TRBD1. The CDR3 is made up of 14 amino acids. Germline loops: CDR1 SQVTM, CDR2 ANQGSEA. V shed 3 bases and J 3 bases; nucleotides not matched to a gene: 6. The CDR3 sequence: CSVEDREAKETQYF. DNA for the CDR3: TGCAGCGTTGAGGACAGGGAAGCTAAAGAGACCCAGTACTTC.